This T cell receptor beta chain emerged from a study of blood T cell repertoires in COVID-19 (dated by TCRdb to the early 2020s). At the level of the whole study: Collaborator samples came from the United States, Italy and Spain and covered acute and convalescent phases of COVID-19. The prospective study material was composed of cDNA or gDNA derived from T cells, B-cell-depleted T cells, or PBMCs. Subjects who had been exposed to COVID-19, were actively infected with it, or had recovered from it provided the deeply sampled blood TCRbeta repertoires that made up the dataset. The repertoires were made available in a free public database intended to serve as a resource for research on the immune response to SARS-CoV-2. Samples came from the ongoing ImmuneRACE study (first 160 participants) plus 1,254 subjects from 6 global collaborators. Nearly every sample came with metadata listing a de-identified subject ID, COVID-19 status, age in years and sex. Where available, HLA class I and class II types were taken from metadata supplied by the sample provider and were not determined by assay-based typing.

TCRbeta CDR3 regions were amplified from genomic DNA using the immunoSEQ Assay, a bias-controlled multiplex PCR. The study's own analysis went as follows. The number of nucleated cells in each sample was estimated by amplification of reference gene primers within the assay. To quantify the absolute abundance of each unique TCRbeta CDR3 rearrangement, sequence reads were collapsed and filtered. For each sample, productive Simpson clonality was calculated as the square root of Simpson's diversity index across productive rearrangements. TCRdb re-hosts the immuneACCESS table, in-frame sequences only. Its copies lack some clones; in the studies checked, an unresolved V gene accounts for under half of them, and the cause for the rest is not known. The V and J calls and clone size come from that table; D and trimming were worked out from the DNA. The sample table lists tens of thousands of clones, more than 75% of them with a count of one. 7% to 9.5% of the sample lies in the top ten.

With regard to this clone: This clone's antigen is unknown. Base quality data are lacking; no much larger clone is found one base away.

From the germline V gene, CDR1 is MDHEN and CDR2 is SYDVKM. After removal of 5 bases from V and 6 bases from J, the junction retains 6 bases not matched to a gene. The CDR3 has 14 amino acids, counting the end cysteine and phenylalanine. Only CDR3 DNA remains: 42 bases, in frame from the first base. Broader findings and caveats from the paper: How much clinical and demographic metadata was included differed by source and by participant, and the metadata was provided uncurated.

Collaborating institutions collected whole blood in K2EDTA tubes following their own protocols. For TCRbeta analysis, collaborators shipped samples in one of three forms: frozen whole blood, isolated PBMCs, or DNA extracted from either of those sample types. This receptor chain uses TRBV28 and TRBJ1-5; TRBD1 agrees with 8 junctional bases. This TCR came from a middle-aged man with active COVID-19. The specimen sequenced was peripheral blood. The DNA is TGTGCCAGCAGTGAACAGGGGGGGGTTCAGCCCCAGCATTTT. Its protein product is CASSEQGGVQPQHF.